The rows below give T cell receptor beta chains drawn from one sample of a study of cytomegalovirus exposure and HLA in healthy donors. Profiled with immunoSEQ multiplex PCR; TCRdb holds only in-frame clones, not every one. This table holds about 190,000 clones, around 81% found once. The sequenced sample consisted of PBMCs. These receptors all come from a woman aged 18-29 years in good health and CMV-seropositive. Each CDR3 is given with its conserved first and last residue. The D gene is left open where the match is weak. Not all rows give a size; the values are once, few, many and, for expanded clones, a class.

v_call	d_call	clone_size	j_call	cdr3_aa	cdr3_nt
TRBV7-9	.	few	TRBJ1-6	CSSTPLLELRNSPLHF	TGTTCCAGCACCCCGCTCCTCGAATTGAGGAATTCACCCCTCCACTTT
TRBV4-1	.	.	TRBJ1-6	CASSSQTGRSSYNSPLHF	TGCGCCAGCAGCTCCCAGACAGGAAGAAGCTCCTATAATTCACCCCTCCACTTT
TRBV7-3	.	.	TRBJ2-1	CASSPTARDYNEQFF	TGTGCCAGCAGCCCCACCGCAAGAGACTACAATGAGCAGTTCTTC
TRBV29-1	.	.	TRBJ1-4	CSVSEKLFF	TGCAGCGTCTCTGAAAAACTGTTTTTT
TRBV2	.	.	TRBJ2-5	CASTILVGETQYF	TGTGCCAGCACCATACTAGTTGGGGAGACCCAGTACTTC
TRBV18	.	.	TRBJ1-2	CASSPGGEGEDGYTF	TGTGCCAGCTCACCAGGAGGGGAAGGAGAGGATGGCTACACCTTC
TRBV6-1	TRBD2	.	TRBJ2-3	CASSDQRLAGGTDTQYF	TGTGCCAGCAGTGACCAGCGCCTAGCGGGGGGTACAGATACGCAGTATTTT
TRBV5-6	.	few	TRBJ1-2	CASSWESYGYTF	TGTGCCAGCAGCTGGGAGAGCTATGGCTACACCTTC
TRBV6-1	.	.	TRBJ1-2	CASSLTENYGYTF	TGTGCCAGCAGTTTGACAGAGAACTATGGCTACACCTTC
TRBV5-1	TRBD1	.	TRBJ2-1	CASSFYRGSVRNEQFF	TGCGCCAGCAGCTTTTACAGGGGGTCAGTGAGGAATGAGCAGTTCTTC
TRBV6-4	TRBD1	few	TRBJ2-3	CASRPGQGSTDTQYF	TGTGCCAGCAGACCGGGACAGGGGAGCACAGATACGCAGTATTTT
TRBV6-5	.	once	TRBJ1-2	CASSNGVPYGYTF	TGTGCCAGCAGCAACGGGGTGCCCTATGGCTACACCTTC
TRBV5-1	TRBD1	once	TRBJ2-7	CASSITGVGEQYF	TGCGCCAGCAGCATTACAGGGGTCGGTGAGCAGTACTTC
TRBV6-5	.	.	TRBJ1-2	CASSYVPGANYGYTF	TGTGCCAGCAGTTACGTGCCAGGGGCTAACTATGGCTACACCTTC
TRBV4-1	.	.	TRBJ2-7	CASSQVIDSYYEQYF	TGCGCCAGCAGCCAAGTTATTGATAGTTACTACGAGCAGTACTTC
TRBV2	.	.	TRBJ2-5	CASRRQTQETQYF	TGTGCCAGCAGACGACAGACCCAAGAGACCCAGTACTTC
TRBV18	TRBD1	.	TRBJ1-5	CASSSYFTGQDQPQHF	TGTGCCAGCTCATCCTATTTTACGGGACAGGATCAGCCCCAGCATTTT
TRBV19	.	.	TRBJ1-1	CASKQMNTEAFF	TGTGCCAGTAAACAGATGAACACTGAAGCTTTCTTT
TRBV30	TRBD2	.	TRBJ2-3	CAWSSRGDTDTQYF	TGTGCCTGGAGTTCGCGGGGGGACACAGATACGCAGTATTTT
TRBV5-1	TRBD1	.	TRBJ2-7	CASREGDRGLEQYF	TGCGCCAGCAGGGAAGGGGACAGGGGGCTCGAGCAGTACTTC
TRBV14	.	.	TRBJ2-2	CASSQVLAGELFF	TGTGCCAGCAGCCAAGTTCTTGCCGGGGAGCTGTTTTTT
TRBV7-6	.	once	TRBJ2-5	CASSLALNSGGLGVTQYF	TGTGCCAGCAGCTTAGCATTAAATTCAGGGGGGCTTGGAGTGACCCAGTACTTC
TRBV9	TRBD1	.	TRBJ1-6	CASSTAGTVNSPLHF	TGTGCCAGCAGCACTGCCGGGACAGTTAATTCACCCCTCCACTTT
TRBV6-5	.	few	TRBJ1-6	CASTVPLHF	TGTGCCAGCACCGTACCCCTCCACTTT
TRBV11-2	.	few	TRBJ1-1	CASSFPGAGTEAFF	TGTGCCAGCAGCTTTCCAGGGGCCGGGACTGAAGCTTTCTTT
TRBV4-3	.	.	TRBJ1-4	CASSQEGQGEKLFF	TGCGCCAGCAGCCAAGAGGGCCAGGGAGAAAAACTGTTTTTT
TRBV4-1	.	.	TRBJ1-5	CASSQEEQDYSNQPQHF	TGCGCCAGCAGCCAAGAAGAGCAAGATTATAGCAATCAGCCCCAGCATTTT
TRBV6-1	TRBD1	.	TRBJ2-2	CASNTGETGELFF	TGTGCCAGCAACACAGGGGAAACCGGGGAGCTGTTTTTT
TRBV5-1	.	.	TRBJ2-5	CASSRNQETQYF	TGCGCCAGCAGTAGAAACCAAGAGACCCAGTACTTC
TRBV9	TRBD2	.	TRBJ2-1	CASSDSGTSYNEQFF	TGTGCCAGCAGCGATAGCGGGACCTCCTACAATGAGCAGTTCTTC
TRBV19	TRBD1	.	TRBJ1-2	CASSPSTDRGHGYTF	TGTGCCAGTTCCCCCTCTACGGACAGGGGGCACGGCTACACCTTC
TRBV4-2	.	.	TRBJ2-1	CASSQGPGQGREQFF	TGTGCCAGCAGCCAAGGTCCCGGCCAAGGGAGAGAACAGTTCTTC
TRBV5-4	TRBD1	.	TRBJ2-2	CASSRDRGSGELFF	TGTGCCAGCAGCCGGGACAGGGGGTCCGGGGAGCTGTTTTTT
TRBV11-3	TRBD2	.	TRBJ2-5	CASSHSSGTRETQYF	TGTGCCAGCAGCCATTCCTCCGGGACTAGGGAGACCCAGTACTTC
TRBV7-9	.	.	TRBJ2-3	CASWSGTDTQYF	TGTGCCAGCTGGTCAGGAACAGATACGCAGTATTTT
TRBV2	.	.	TRBJ2-5	CASSVGQSDGVRETQYF	TGTGCCAGCAGTGTGGGTCAGAGCGATGGCGTTAGGGAGACCCAGTACTTC
TRBV6-6	.	.	TRBJ2-1	CASSYSSEQFF	TGTGCCAGCAGTTACTCGAGTGAGCAGTTCTTC
TRBV9	.	.	TRBJ2-5	CASTTFDRPQGETQYF	TGTGCCAGCACCACCTTTGACAGACCCCAAGGGGAGACCCAGTACTTC
TRBV11-2	.	.	TRBJ2-3	CASSLDRTDTQYF	TGTGCCAGCAGCTTAGATCGGACAGATACGCAGTATTTT
TRBV11-3	TRBD1	.	TRBJ2-1	CASSLNDRGPYNEQFF	TGTGCCAGCAGCTTGAACGACAGGGGGCCCTACAATGAGCAGTTCTTC
TRBV2	.	.	TRBJ2-5	CASRVSGSQETQYF	TGTGCCAGCAGGGTTAGCGGATCCCAAGAGACCCAGTACTTC
TRBV5-4	.	.	TRBJ2-5	CASSLEREETQYF	TGTGCCAGCAGCTTGGAGAGGGAGGAGACCCAGTACTTC
TRBV7-9	TRBD2	.	TRBJ2-7	CASSSLRGGYEQYF	TGTGCCAGCAGCTCCCTCCGGGGGGGGTACGAGCAGTACTTC
TRBV7-6	TRBD2	.	TRBJ2-2	CASSLGTMGSGELFF	TGTGCCAGCAGCCTCGGGACTATGGGAAGTGGGGAGCTGTTTTTT
TRBV5-6	.	.	TRBJ2-7	CASSGISGEQYF	TGTGCCAGCAGCGGTATCTCAGGGGAGCAGTACTTC
TRBV5-1	.	.	TRBJ1-2	CASSEAYNYGYTF	TGCGCCAGCAGCGAAGCATACAACTATGGCTACACCTTC
TRBV30	.	.	TRBJ2-7	CAWSLGGDEQYF	TGTGCCTGGAGTCTGGGGGGAGATGAGCAGTACTTC
TRBV6-1	.	.	TRBJ2-5	CASSEGAGLETQYF	TGTGCCAGCAGTGAAGGGGCGGGGCTAGAGACCCAGTACTTC
TRBV27	.	.	TRBJ2-1	CASSLWAGNEQFF	TGTGCCAGCAGTTTATGGGCGGGCAATGAGCAGTTCTTC